Detailed here is one TCR beta chain. This entry belongs to a study of blood T cell repertoires in COVID-19. Repertoires were generated with immunoSEQ multiplex PCR, while TCRdb's copy carries only in-frame clones and drops some. The sample shows about 360,000 clones, roughly 86% of them seen only once. V lost 6 bases to trimming and J lost 9 bases, with 15 bases between them. Germline V CDR1 and CDR2: MNHEY, SVGAGI. This CDR3 is built from 14 residues. The TCR comes from a human donor with acute or convalescent COVID-19. The donor label of this sample is uncertain. The V and J genes are TRBV6-5 and TRBJ1-6; D gene uncertain. Sequences were obtained from peripheral blood. CDR3 bases: TGTGCCAGCAGCTCAGTGGAGTTTCGTTCACCCCTCCACTTT. This translates into CASSSVEFRSPLHF.